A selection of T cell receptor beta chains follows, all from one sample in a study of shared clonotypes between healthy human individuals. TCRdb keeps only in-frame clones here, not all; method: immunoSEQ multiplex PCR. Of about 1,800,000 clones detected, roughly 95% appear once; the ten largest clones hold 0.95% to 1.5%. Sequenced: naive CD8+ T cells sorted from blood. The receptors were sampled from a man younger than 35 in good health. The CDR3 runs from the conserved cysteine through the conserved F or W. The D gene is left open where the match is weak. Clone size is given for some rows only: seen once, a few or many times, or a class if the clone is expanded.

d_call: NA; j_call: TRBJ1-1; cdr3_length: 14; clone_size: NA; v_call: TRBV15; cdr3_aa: CATSTHTLNTEAFF; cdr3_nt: TGTGCCACCAGCACTCATACACTGAACACTGAAGCTTTCTTT
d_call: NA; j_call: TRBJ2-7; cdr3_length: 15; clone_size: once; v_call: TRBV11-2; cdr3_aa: CASSLSHREAYEQYF; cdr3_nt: TGTGCCAGCAGCTTATCGCACAGGGAGGCCTACGAGCAGTACTTC
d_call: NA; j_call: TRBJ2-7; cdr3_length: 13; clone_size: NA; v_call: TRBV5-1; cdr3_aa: CASSAEFIYEQYF; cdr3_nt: TGCGCCAGCAGCGCCGAATTTATCTACGAGCAGTACTTC
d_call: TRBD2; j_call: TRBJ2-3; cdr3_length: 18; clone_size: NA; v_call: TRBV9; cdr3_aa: CASSARTSGYSSTDTQYF; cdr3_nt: TGTGCCAGCAGCGCTCGGACTAGCGGGTACTCTAGCACAGATACGCAGTATTTT
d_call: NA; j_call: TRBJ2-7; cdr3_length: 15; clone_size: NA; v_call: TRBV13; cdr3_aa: CASSSSGDNLYEQYF; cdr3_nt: TGTGCCAGCAGCTCGTCGGGCGATAATCTCTACGAGCAGTACTTC
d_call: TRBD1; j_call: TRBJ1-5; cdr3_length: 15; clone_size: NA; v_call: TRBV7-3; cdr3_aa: CASSLNRGFNQPQHF; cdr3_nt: TGTGCCAGCAGCTTAAACAGGGGATTCAATCAGCCCCAGCATTTT
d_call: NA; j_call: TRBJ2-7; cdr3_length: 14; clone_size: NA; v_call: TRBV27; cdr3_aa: CASSLWAGSYEQYF; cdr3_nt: TGTGCCAGCAGTTTGTGGGCGGGCTCCTACGAGCAGTACTTC
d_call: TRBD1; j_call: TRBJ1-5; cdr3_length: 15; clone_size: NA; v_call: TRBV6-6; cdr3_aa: CASSPPGGPYQPQHF; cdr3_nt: TGTGCCAGCAGCCCCCCAGGGGGCCCTTATCAGCCCCAGCATTTT
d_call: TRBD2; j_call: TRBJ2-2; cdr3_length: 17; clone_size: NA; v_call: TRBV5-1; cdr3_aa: CASSQWTSGSDTGELFF; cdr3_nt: TGCGCCAGCAGCCAGTGGACTAGCGGGTCCGACACCGGGGAGCTGTTTTTT
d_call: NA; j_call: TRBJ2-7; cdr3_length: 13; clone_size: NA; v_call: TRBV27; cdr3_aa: CASSPGLSYEQYF; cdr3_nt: TGTGCCAGCAGTCCGGGACTGTCCTACGAGCAGTACTTC
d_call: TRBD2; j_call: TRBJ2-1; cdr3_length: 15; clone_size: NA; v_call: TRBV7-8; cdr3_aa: CASSPSGSSYNEQFF; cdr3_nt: TGTGCCAGCAGCCCGAGCGGGAGCTCCTACAATGAGCAGTTCTTC
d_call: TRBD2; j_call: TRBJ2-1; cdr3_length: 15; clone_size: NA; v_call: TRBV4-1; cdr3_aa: CASSHGSGAHNEQFF; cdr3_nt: TGCGCCAGCAGCCATGGTAGCGGGGCCCACAATGAGCAGTTCTTC
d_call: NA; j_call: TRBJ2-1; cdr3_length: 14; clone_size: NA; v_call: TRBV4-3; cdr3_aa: CASSRDTQNNEQFF; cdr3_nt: TGCGCCAGCAGCCGGGACACCCAGAACAATGAGCAGTTCTTC
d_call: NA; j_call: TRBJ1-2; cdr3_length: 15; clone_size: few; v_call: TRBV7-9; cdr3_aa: CASSPTGVANYGYTF; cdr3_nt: TGTGCCAGCAGCCCAACAGGCGTAGCTAACTATGGCTACACCTTC
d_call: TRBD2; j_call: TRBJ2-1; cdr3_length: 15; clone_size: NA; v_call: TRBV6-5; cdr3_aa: CASRTTSGVYNEQFF; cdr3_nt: TGTGCCAGCAGAACGACTAGCGGGGTATACAATGAGCAGTTCTTC
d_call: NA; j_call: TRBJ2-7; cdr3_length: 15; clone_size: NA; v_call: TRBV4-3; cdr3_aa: CASSQDVNGNYEQYF; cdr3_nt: TGCGCCAGCAGCCAAGATGTTAACGGAAACTACGAGCAGTACTTC